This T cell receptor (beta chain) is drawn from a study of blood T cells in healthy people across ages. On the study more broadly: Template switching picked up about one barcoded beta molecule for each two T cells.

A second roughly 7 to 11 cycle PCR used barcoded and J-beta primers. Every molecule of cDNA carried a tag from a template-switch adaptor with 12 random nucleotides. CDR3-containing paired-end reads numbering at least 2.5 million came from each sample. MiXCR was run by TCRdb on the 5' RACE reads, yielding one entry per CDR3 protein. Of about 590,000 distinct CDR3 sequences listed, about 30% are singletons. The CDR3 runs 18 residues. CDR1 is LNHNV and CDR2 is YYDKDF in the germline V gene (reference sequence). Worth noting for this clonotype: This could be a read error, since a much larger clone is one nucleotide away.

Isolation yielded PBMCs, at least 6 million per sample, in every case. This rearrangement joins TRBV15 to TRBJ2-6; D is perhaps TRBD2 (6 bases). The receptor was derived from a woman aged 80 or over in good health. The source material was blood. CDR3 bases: TGTGCCACCAGCAGAGAGGCTAGCGTGGGCTCTGGGGCCAACGCCCTGACTTTC. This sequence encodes CATSREASVGSGANALTF.